The 15 T cell receptor beta chains reported below all come from one sample, sequenced in a study of blood T cell repertoires in COVID-19. Sequenced by immunoSEQ multiplex PCR; TCRdb stores in-frame clones only, minus some. Among 350,000 to 450,000 clones listed, around 87% were seen once. The sequencing input was peripheral blood. The receptor set was obtained from a woman aged 55-70 years with COVID-19, enrolled during active disease.

The chain has TRBV7-9 and TRBJ1-2, with 11 bases fitting TRBD1. Germline CDR1 SEHNR, CDR2 FQNEAQ (reference sequence). V lost 6 bases, J lost 3 bases, and 9 bases stayed unmatched. This CDR3 has 16 amino acids. The chain's CDR3 is CASSYGQGARDYGYTF. CDR3 sequence (DNA): TGTGCCAGCAGTTATGGACAGGGGGCGAGAGACTATGGCTACACCTTC.

CDR3 region: CASSGLLAGGPGELFF. For the CDR3, the DNA is TGTGCCAGCAGCGGGTTACTAGCGGGGGGGCCCGGGGAGCTGTTTTTT. The chain combines TRBV9 with TRBJ2-2; 13 positions agree with TRBD2. With 3 bases clipped from V and 6 bases from J, the junction kept 5 bases outside the gene matches. Germline V gene lookup returns CDR1 SGDLS and CDR2 YYNGEE. The CDR3 runs to 16 residues.

V gene TRBV9 combines with J gene TRBJ2-5, with D possibly TRBD2 on 6 matching bases. V lost 0 bases and J lost 5, with 14 bases in between. Germline values: CDR1 SGDLS, CDR2 YYNGEE. CDR3 length equals 15 residues. The chain's CDR3 is CASSVEAGRSETQYF. CDR3 in DNA: TGTGCCAGCAGCGTAGAGGCGGGGAGGTCGGAGACCCAGTACTTC.

V is TRBV10-3 and J is TRBJ1-1; 7 positions agree with TRBD1. V shed 6 bases, J shed 1 base, and the junction held 2 bases outside the gene matches. The CDR3 length is 13 residues. Germline CDR1 is ENHRY and CDR2 is SYGVKD. CDR3 loop: CAIRNRGNTEAFF. Written as DNA, the CDR3 is TGTGCCATCAGGAACAGGGGGAACACTGAAGCTTTCTTT.

This clone appeared a single time. The chain is built from TRBV20-1 and TRBJ2-1; 14 bases align to TRBD2. Germline CDR1 and CDR2: DFQATT and SNEGSKA (reference sequence). The CDR3 runs 15 residues. With 3 bases clipped from V and 10 bases from J, the junction kept 8 bases outside the gene matches. In DNA, the CDR3 is TGCAGTGCTAGTCCGACTAGCGGGGGGGTTAGGGAGCAGTTCTTC. Its translation is CSASPTSGGVREQFF.

The chain links TRBV7-9 to TRBJ2-3; tentative D call: TRBD2 (5 bases). The V gene lost 5 bases and the J gene lost 2 bases, with 11 bases spanning the gap. The CDR3 loop spans 14 amino acids. Germline CDR1 reads SEHNR; CDR2 reads FQNEAQ (reference sequence). The CDR3 here is CASSTGIHTDTQYF. The CDR3 nucleotides are TGTGCCAGCAGCACCGGGATCCACACAGATACGCAGTATTTT.

V gene TRBV7-3 combines with J gene TRBJ2-3; tentatively, D is TRBD2 (5 bases). The CDR3 covers 15 residues. CDR1 and CDR2 from the germline V gene are SGHTA and FQGTGA. Trimming stripped 3 bases from V and 4 bases from J, with 14 bases between. CDR3 amino acids: CASSLDPGNPDTQYF. The CDR3 DNA sequence: TGTGCCAGCAGCTTGGATCCGGGGAACCCAGATACGCAGTATTTT.

J is TRBJ2-1 and V is TRBV6-5; 8 positions match TRBD2. CDR1 is MNHEY and CDR2 is SVGAGI in the germline V gene. CDR3 length: 12 amino acids. V lost 7 bases, J lost 11 bases, and 7 bases stayed unmatched. The CDR3 DNA sequence: TGTGCCAGCACCCCGGGGGGGATCCAGCAGTTCTTC. Protein product: CASTPGGIQQFF.

This clone was detected a few times. The chain employs TRBV6-5 and TRBJ2-1; D may be TRBD1 (6 bases). The CDR3 runs 15 residues. V lost 6 bases and J lost 3, with 15 bases in between. Per germline, CDR1 MNHEY and CDR2 SVGAGI. The CDR3 nucleotides are TGTGCCAGCAGCCGAGGAGGACAGAACTACAATGAGCAGTTCTTC. Its translation is CASSRGGQNYNEQFF.

The chain joins TRBV4-1 to TRBJ2-1; a weak D match, TRBD2 (6 bases). Trimming pared 0 bases from V and 8 bases from J, leaving 17 bases between. The CDR3 runs to 16 residues. In germline, CDR1 is MGHRA, CDR2 YSYEKL. The CDR3 DNA follows: TGCGCCAGCAGCCAAGATAGCGGCAGGAGTGTCGATGAGCAGTTCTTC. Its protein is CASSQDSGRSVDEQFF.

The genes are TRBV2 and TRBJ2-2, with TRBD2 matching 9 bases. Germline CDR1 and CDR2: SNHLY and FYNNEI. The CDR3 is made up of 13 amino acids. Trimming cost V 11 bases and J 5 bases; bases outside gene matches: 6. This CDR3 is CAPGRGGTGELFF. The CDR3 region has the DNA TGTGCCCCCGGGCGGGGGGGAACCGGGGAGCTGTTTTTT.

The chain uses TRBV11-2 and TRBJ2-1; 15 bases agree with TRBD2. The ends lost 6 bases at V and 5 bases at J; junction bases unmatched: 14. This CDR3 spans 19 amino acids. CDR1 and CDR2 from the germline V gene are SGHAT and FQNNGV. Written as DNA, the CDR3 is TGTGCCAGCAGTTTTCTCCGGACTAGCGGGGGGGCCTTCCACAATGAGCAGTTCTTC. Amino acid sequence: CASSFLRTSGGAFHNEQFF.

Details on this clone: The identical CDR3 is also encoded by other nucleotide sequences in the sample. The chain combines TRBV3-1 (or the pseudogene TRBV3-2) with TRBJ2-3; 7 bases are shared with TRBD1. Looked up from germline, CDR1 is LGHDT and CDR2 is YNNKEL (reference sequence). The CDR3 extends over 13 amino acids. With 3 bases clipped from V and 4 bases from J, the junction kept 1 base outside the gene matches. The CDR3 region is CASSQRGPDTQYF. CDR3 DNA: TGTGCCAGCAGCCAGAGGGGGCCAGATACGCAGTATTTT.

This sequence joins TRBV6-5 and TRBJ2-1; 7 bases fit TRBD1. V was clipped by 5 bases and J by 7 bases; unmatched bases: 5. Per germline, CDR1 MNHEY and CDR2 SVGAGI. This CDR3 comprises 13 residues. In nucleotides, the CDR3 is TGTGCCAGCAGTAGGGGACAGCGGAATGAGCAGTTCTTC. As protein: CASSRGQRNEQFF.

The chain uses TRBV7-9 and TRBJ2-7; a possible D gene is TRBD2 (6 bases). V lost 3 bases to trimming and J lost 8 bases, with 23 bases between them. CDR1 SEHNR and CDR2 FQNEAQ come from the germline V gene (reference sequence). The CDR3 is 16 amino acids. The CDR3 loop is CASSFRELRFRDQQYF. CDR3 coding DNA: TGTGCCAGCAGCTTTCGGGAGTTGAGATTTAGGGATCAGCAGTACTTC.